The next 3 T cell receptor beta chains were all read from a single sample in a study of T cell changes during pregnancy in multiple sclerosis. Here immunoSEQ multiplex PCR was the method, and the copy in TCRdb shows in-frame clones only, minus some. The repertoire has approximately 65,000 clones, about 96% of them found once; the top ten carry about 2.3%. This material consisted of CD8+ T cells from peripheral blood mononuclear cells, taken after pregnancy. These receptors were taken from a female donor with multiple sclerosis, enrolled in a pregnancy study.

The V call is TRBV6-6, the J call TRBJ2-7; perhaps TRBD2 as D (5 bases). The CDR3 is 12 amino acids. In germline, CDR1 is MNHNY, CDR2 SVGAGI (reference sequence). The ends were cut back, 5 bases at V and 6 bases at J, with 11 bases in the middle. The CDR3 is CASSADRGEQYF. CDR3 bases: TGTGCCAGCAGTGCCGACCGGGGCGAGCAGTACTTC.

This chain connects TRBV5-1 to TRBJ2-7, with TRBD1 matching over 8 bases. Unmatched junction bases numbered 8, after V lost 4 bases and J lost 5 bases. Germline CDR1 is SGHRS and CDR2 is YFSETQ. The CDR3 loop spans 14 amino acids. The CDR3: CASSPWTGPNEQYF. CDR3 DNA: TGCGCCAGCAGCCCCTGGACAGGGCCTAACGAGCAGTACTTC. Drawing the rest from reference TRBV5-1 and TRBJ2-7, the complete variable domain is KAGVTQTPRYLIKTRGQQVTLSCSPISGHRSVSWYQQTPGQGLQFLFEYFSETQRNKGNFPGRFSGRQFSNSRSEMNVSTLELGDSALYLCASSPWTGPNEQYFGPGTRLTVT.

The chain joins TRBV7-3 to TRBJ2-3; D ambiguous. Trimming took off 0 bases at V and 0 bases at J, with 7 bases between the two ends. The CDR3 runs 15 residues. In germline, CDR1 is SGHTA, CDR2 FQGTGA. The CDR3 coding sequence is TGTGCCAGCAGCTTAACGCTGGCTAGCACAGATACGCAGTATTTT. Its protein product is CASSLTLASTDTQYF.